Listed below are T cell receptor beta chains from one sample, sequenced in a study of cytomegalovirus exposure and HLA in healthy donors. The table came from immunoSEQ multiplex PCR; TCRdb's copy has only in-frame clones and leaves some out. This sample has about 360,000 clones, with just over 85% found just once. Sequences were obtained from PBMCs. These receptor sequences come from a woman under 30 in good health and CMV-seronegative. The CDR3 runs from the conserved cysteine through the conserved F or W. The D gene is left open where the match is weak. Not all rows give a size; the values are once, few, many and, for expanded clones, a class.

CDR3aa,CDR3nt,abundance,d_gene,j_gene,v_gene
CASSRTGDQPQHF,TGTGCCAGCAGCCGCACAGGGGATCAGCCCCAGCATTTT,NA,TRBD1,TRBJ1-5,TRBV7-2
CASKVRTGIGQNTGELFF,TGTGCCAGCAAAGTTAGGACAGGGATCGGCCAGAACACCGGGGAGCTGTTTTTT,NA,TRBD1,TRBJ2-2,TRBV27
CASSSGLGTSGPYSYEQYF,TGTGCCAGCAGTTCAGGACTTGGGACTAGCGGACCCTACTCCTACGAGCAGTACTTC,NA,TRBD2,TRBJ2-7,TRBV28
CASSPGQGVEQYF,TGTGCCAGCAGTCCAGGACAGGGTGTAGAGCAGTACTTC,NA,TRBD1,TRBJ2-7,TRBV27
CASSDPTGLELVFF,TGTGCCAGCAGTGACCCAACAGGCCTTGAATTAGTGTTTTTT,once,NA,TRBJ1-4,TRBV2
CASSLVRDRDGYTF,TGTGCCAGCAGTTTGGTTCGGGACAGGGATGGCTACACCTTC,NA,TRBD1,TRBJ1-2,TRBV28
CASYPGQMGYEQYF,TGTGCCAGCTACCCGGGACAGATGGGCTACGAGCAGTACTTC,NA,TRBD1,TRBJ2-7,TRBV2
CASRFEGAGQPQHF,TGTGCAAGTCGCTTTGAGGGGGCGGGTCAGCCCCAGCATTTT,NA,NA,TRBJ1-5,TRBV12-2
CASSAPTAHTYEQYF,TGTGCCAGCAGTGCCCCGACAGCTCATACCTACGAGCAGTACTTC,NA,NA,TRBJ2-7,TRBV28
CSVAQNTEAFF,TGCAGTGTAGCGCAGAACACTGAAGCTTTCTTT,few,NA,TRBJ1-1,TRBV20-1
CASSIDLRQPQHF,TGTGCCAGTAGTATAGATCTTCGGCAGCCCCAGCATTTT,NA,NA,TRBJ1-5,TRBV19
CASSLAPYGYTF,TGTGCCAGCAGCTTAGCCCCCTATGGCTACACCTTC,NA,NA,TRBJ1-2,TRBV5-8
CASRAQQNSYEQYF,TGTGCCAGCAGGGCTCAACAGAACTCCTACGAGCAGTACTTC,NA,NA,TRBJ2-7,TRBV2
CASSPLAGGNEQYF,TGCGCCAGCAGTCCTCTAGCGGGAGGGAACGAGCAGTACTTC,NA,TRBD2,TRBJ2-7,TRBV10-1
CASSPLGTAQETQYF,TGCGCCAGCAGCCCGCTAGGGACAGCCCAAGAGACCCAGTACTTC,NA,TRBD1,TRBJ2-5,TRBV5-1
CASSFPGQNSYEQYF,TGTGCCAGCAGTTTCCCGGGACAGAATTCCTACGAGCAGTACTTC,NA,TRBD1,TRBJ2-7,TRBV28
CASSSLGLAGPYTDTQYF,TGTGCCAGCAGTTCCCTCGGACTAGCGGGGCCCTACACAGATACGCAGTATTTT,NA,TRBD2,TRBJ2-3,TRBV27
CASSLQGSADTQYF,TGTGCCAGCAGTCTTCAAGGGAGCGCAGATACGCAGTATTTT,NA,NA,TRBJ2-3,TRBV27
CASSHKTVGQGPRTEAFF,TGCGCCAGCAGCCATAAAACGGTAGGACAGGGACCGAGAACTGAAGCTTTCTTT,NA,TRBD1,TRBJ1-1,TRBV4-1
CASSLYRVGSYEQYF,TGTGCCAGCAGCTTGTACAGGGTGGGGTCCTACGAGCAGTACTTC,NA,NA,TRBJ2-7,TRBV5-4
CATTGVGGNTIYF,TGTGCCACTACAGGGGTTGGAGGAAACACCATATATTTT,NA,TRBD1,TRBJ1-3,TRBV19
CASSGQGRAFF,TGTGCCAGCAGTGGACAGGGTCGAGCTTTCTTT,NA,TRBD1,TRBJ1-1,TRBV2
CASSLQDRPSTGYTF,TGTGCCAGCAGTTTGCAAGACAGGCCGTCAACGGGCTACACCTTC,NA,NA,TRBJ1-2,TRBV28
CASTYDRARHNEQFF,TGTGCCAGCACCTACGACAGGGCCCGTCACAATGAGCAGTTCTTC,NA,TRBD1,TRBJ2-1,TRBV6-1
CASSSAALAGGWNTDTQYF,TGCGCCAGCAGCTCAGCCGCTCTAGCGGGAGGGTGGAACACAGATACGCAGTATTTT,NA,TRBD2,TRBJ2-3,TRBV5-1
CSVEDLGKGAGNTEAFF,TGCAGCGTTGAAGATCTTGGAAAGGGGGCGGGAAACACTGAAGCTTTCTTT,NA,TRBD1,TRBJ1-1,TRBV29-1
CASSVRGRNQPQHF,TGTGCCAGCAGTGTTAGGGGGCGCAATCAGCCCCAGCATTTT,NA,TRBD1,TRBJ1-5,TRBV2
CAFLAGGNYGYTF,TGTGCCTTCTTGGCAGGGGGCAACTATGGCTACACCTTC,few,TRBD1,TRBJ1-2,TRBV30
CASKSVEASGKNIQYF,TGTGCCAGCAAATCTGTGGAAGCTAGCGGAAAAAACATTCAGTACTTC,NA,TRBD2,TRBJ2-4,TRBV7-9
CASSLAGPLEQYF,TGTGCCAGCAGCTTAGCTGGGCCTCTCGAGCAGTACTTC,NA,NA,TRBJ2-7,TRBV7-9
CASSQAGFNNEQFF,TGTGCCAGCAGTCAAGCGGGGTTTAACAATGAGCAGTTCTTC,NA,TRBD2,TRBJ2-1,TRBV28
CASSQEDTSGANVLTF,TGCGCCAGCAGCCAAGAGGACACCTCTGGGGCCAACGTCCTGACTTTC,once,NA,TRBJ2-6,TRBV4-1
CSVGRGDFSYNEQFF,TGCAGCGTTGGCCGCGGGGACTTTTCCTACAATGAGCAGTTCTTC,NA,NA,TRBJ2-1,TRBV29-1
CASSWDRRQEGYTF,TGTGCCAGCAGCTGGGACAGACGGCAGGAAGGCTACACCTTC,NA,TRBD1,TRBJ1-2,TRBV5-6
CASSHQGLTVGETQYF,TGTGCCAGCAGCCACCAGGGACTGACGGTCGGGGAGACCCAGTACTTC,NA,NA,TRBJ2-5,TRBV6-6
CASSKTGLHTTDTQYF,TGTGCCAGCAGCAAGACAGGGCTTCATACCACAGATACGCAGTATTTT,once,TRBD1,TRBJ2-3,TRBV5-4
CASSLGPSEREVPYEQYF,TGTGCCAGCAGCTTGGGGCCGTCGGAGCGGGAGGTCCCCTACGAGCAGTACTTC,NA,TRBD2,TRBJ2-7,TRBV5-6